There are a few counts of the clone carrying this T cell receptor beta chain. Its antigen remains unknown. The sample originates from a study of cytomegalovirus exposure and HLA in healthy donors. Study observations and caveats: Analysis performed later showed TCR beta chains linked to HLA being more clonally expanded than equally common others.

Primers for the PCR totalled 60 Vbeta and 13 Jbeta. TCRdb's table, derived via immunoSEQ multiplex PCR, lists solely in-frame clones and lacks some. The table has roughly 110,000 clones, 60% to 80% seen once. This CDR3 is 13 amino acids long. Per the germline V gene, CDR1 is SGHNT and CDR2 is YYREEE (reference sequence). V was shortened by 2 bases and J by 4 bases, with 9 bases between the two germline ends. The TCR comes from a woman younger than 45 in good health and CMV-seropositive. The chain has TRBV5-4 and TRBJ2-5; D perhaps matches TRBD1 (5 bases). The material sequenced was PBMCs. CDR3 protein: CASSLQDGETQYF. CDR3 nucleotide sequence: TGTGCCAGCAGCTTACAGGACGGAGAGACCCAGTACTTC.